Presented here are 12 T cell receptor beta chains from one specimen sequenced in a study of OX40 agonist ivuxolimab in advanced cancers. Some clones are missing from TCRdb's copy, which holds only in-frame ones; the method was immunoSEQ multiplex PCR. The repertoire has 30,000 to 40,000 clones, 80% to 85% of them found once; the top ten carry around 22%. The source was CD4+ or CD8+ T cells sorted from blood, collected in a trial of the OX40 agonist ivuxolimab. The receptor source for this set is an adult with an advanced solid tumor such as melanoma, head and neck, liver or kidney cancer.

This clone was detected once. The DNA for the CDR3 is TGTGCCAGCAGCCCGGGGAGAGACGGGTTAATCATAGGGGCCAACGTCCTGACTTTC. The encoded protein is CASSPGRDGLIIGANVLTF. The V gene is TRBV7-2, the J gene TRBJ2-6; perhaps TRBD2 as D (5 bases). This CDR3 is built from 19 residues. Deletions cut 5 bases from V and 4 bases from J, with 24 bases between. Germline values: CDR1 SGHTA, CDR2 FQGNSA.

The chain is built from TRBV9 and TRBJ2-2, with unresolved D. V lost 3 bases to trimming and J lost 0 bases, with 3 bases between them. The CDR3 runs to 13 residues. Germline V gene sequence: CDR1 SGDLS, CDR2 YYNGEE. Here the CDR3 reads CASSDSNTGELFF. The CDR3 region has the DNA TGTGCCAGCAGCGACTCGAACACCGGGGAGCTGTTTTTT.

The chain recombines TRBV30 with TRBJ1-2; D might be TRBD1 (6 bases). Germline CDR1 reads GTSNPN; CDR2 reads SVGIG (reference sequence). The CDR3 has 14 residues. Trimming took 2 bases from V and 2 from J, leaving 12 bases between them. The CDR3 region is CAWSTGTGNYGYTF. CDR3 nucleotides: TGTGCCTGGAGTACGGGAACAGGGAACTATGGCTACACCTTC.

The table lists this clone with a few counts. The gene calls are TRBV19 and TRBJ1-2; D unclear. CDR3 size: 14 residues. CDR1 LNHDA and CDR2 SQIVND come from the germline V gene (reference sequence). The V and J ends lost 5 bases and 5 bases respectively, with 15 bases between them. CDR3 coding DNA: TGTGCCAGTAGTGGCCAGCCGGGTTGGTATGGCTACACCTTC. Protein sequence: CASSGQPGWYGYTF.

The rearrangement joins TRBV27 to TRBJ2-1; D may be TRBD2 (6 bases). The CDR3 consists of 15 residues. Trimming pared 1 base from V and 8 bases from J, leaving 15 bases between. CDR1 is MNHEY, CDR2 SMNVEV, per germline (reference sequence). CDR3 bases: TGTGCCAGCAGTTTATATGGGACTGATGCTTATGAGCAGTTCTTC. Protein: CASSLYGTDAYEQFF.

This chain joins TRBV7-3 and TRBJ2-3, with D uncertain. The CDR3 has 12 amino acids. Trimming took off 2 bases at V and 3 bases at J, with 3 bases between the two ends. The germline V gene has CDR1 SGHTA and CDR2 FQGTGA. CDR3 sequence: CASSLGTDTQYF. The CDR3 nucleotides are TGTGCCAGCAGCTTAGGGACAGATACGCAGTATTTT.

This chain connects TRBV30 to TRBJ2-7; D gene uncertain. Trimming left V 4 bases short and J 3 bases short, with 7 bases between. The CDR3 is made up of 11 amino acids. Germline loops: CDR1 GTSNPN, CDR2 SVGIG (reference sequence). This chain's CDR3 is CAWTSVYEQYF. CDR3 sequence (DNA): TGTGCCTGGACGTCTGTCTACGAGCAGTACTTC.

This clone was detected only a few times. The chain has TRBV6-1 and TRBJ2-1; D call uncertain. CDR1 and CDR2 from the germline V gene are MNHNS and SASEGT. This CDR3 comprises 13 residues. Trimming left V 5 bases short and J 10 bases short, with 15 bases between. The CDR3 spells CASSPGPMLEQFF. CDR3 coding DNA: TGTGCCAGCAGTCCCGGCCCTATGCTCGAGCAGTTCTTC.

The sample holds a few counts of this clone. The sample contains more than one DNA sequence encoding this CDR3. The chain joins TRBV30 to TRBJ1-3; D remains ambiguous. The CDR3 is 13 residues long. CDR1 and CDR2 (germline): GTSNPN, SVGIG (reference sequence). V was trimmed by 0 bases and J by 4 bases, leaving 7 bases between them. CDR3 coding DNA: TGTGCCTGGAGTGTAGGGTTCGGAAACACCATATATTTT. Amino acids: CAWSVGFGNTIYF.

The rearrangement uses TRBV28 and TRBJ2-5; D is undetermined. This CDR3 region has 14 residues. V was shortened by 5 bases and J by 2 bases, with 12 bases between the two germline ends. Germline loops: CDR1 MDHEN, CDR2 SYDVKM. CDR3 bases: TGTGCCAGCAGTCCCTGGGTAGGACAAGAGACCCAGTACTTC. Translated: CASSPWVGQETQYF.

This clone has a handful of counts. CDR3 region: CASSVVTSGEAFF. The CDR3 region has the DNA TGTGCCAGCAGCGTAGTTACATCCGGGGAGGCTTTCTTT. The chain recombines TRBV9 with TRBJ1-1; D is unresolved. Germline-derived CDR1 and CDR2 are SGDLS and YYNGEE. The CDR3 sequence is 13 residues long. V dropped 0 bases and J dropped 11 bases, with 14 bases sitting between them. Drawing the rest from reference TRBV9 and TRBJ1-1, the complete variable domain is DSGVTQTPKHLITATGQRVTLRCSPRSGDLSVYWYQQSLDQGLQFLIQYYNGEERAKGNILERFSAQQFPDLHSELNLSSLELGDSALYFCASSVVTSGEAFFGQGTRLTVV.

The genes are TRBV7-9 and TRBJ2-1, with TRBD2 as a possible D gene (5 bases). Germline V CDR1 and CDR2: SEHNR, FQNEAQ (reference sequence). This CDR3 contains 13 residues. Trimming stripped 4 bases from V and 7 bases from J, with 11 bases between. CDR3 in amino acids: CASSSGNSNEQFF. CDR3 in DNA: TGTGCCAGCAGCTCCGGGAATTCAAATGAGCAGTTCTTC. Full variable domain (remainder filled in from reference TRBV7-9 and TRBJ2-1): DTGVSQNPRHKITKRGQNVTFRCDPISEHNRLYWYRQTLGQGPEFLTYFQNEAQLEKSRLLSDRFSAERPKGSFSTLEIQRTEQGDSAMYLCASSSGNSNEQFFGPGTRLTVL.